The 24 T cell receptor beta chains given below trace back to one sample, sequenced in a study of CXCR3-negative and CXCR3-positive naive CD8 T cells. Via 5' RACE with UMI labels, TRB cDNA libraries were prepared. From its re-call of the 5' RACE reads, TCRdb lists each CDR3 protein once, without DNA. The clone table shows about 41,000 distinct CDR3 sequences, with the ten largest holding around 2%. The sample was naive CXCR3- CD8+ T cells from blood. The subset was: CD45RO-CCR7+CD27+CD95- naive CD8+ T cells lacking CXCR3 (TNR3-). The receptors were gathered from a human donor in good health. Some clones in this sample may be carry-over from other donors' samples.

V and J are TRBV12-3 or TRBV12-4 and TRBJ2-7. The CDR3 has 14 residues. CDR3 loop: CASSLFESSYEQYF.

The chain carries TRBV29-1 and TRBJ2-1. The CDR3 contains 11 residues. Per the germline V gene, CDR1 is SQVTM and CDR2 is ANQGSEA. This CDR3 is CSVTEYNEQFF.

This chain connects TRBV29-1 to TRBJ2-1; the TCRdb call, TRBD1, lacks DNA for checking. The CDR3 is made up of 17 amino acids. The V gene's germline CDR1 is SQVTM and CDR2 ANQGSEA. The CDR3 protein is CSVEDLGQGSHHNEQFF.

The chain is built from TRBV6-6 and TRBJ2-5; the TCRdb D gene call, TRBD2, has no DNA to confirm it. This CDR3 has 19 amino acids. CDR1 MNHNY and CDR2 SVGAGI come from the germline V gene (reference sequence). The CDR3 sequence: CASSNKAGVLGSTQETQYF.

V gene TRBV4-3 combines with J gene TRBJ2-7; TCRdb calls TRBD1, which cannot be checked without DNA. From germline, CDR1 is LGHNA and CDR2 YSLEER. The CDR3 is made up of 15 amino acids. CDR3 protein: CASSYRDRGPYEQYF.

The chain employs TRBV12-3 or TRBV12-4 and TRBJ2-5; TCRdb calls TRBD2, which cannot be checked without DNA. CDR3 length: 17 residues. The CDR3 sequence: CASSLPVSGGADETQYF.

J is TRBJ1-1 and V is TRBV7-6; without DNA, the TCRdb call of TRBD1 cannot be checked. The CDR3 contains 16 residues. CDR1 is SGHVS and CDR2 is FNYEAQ in the germline V gene. The CDR3: CASSLGGQRMNTEAFF.

The chain is built from TRBV29-1 and TRBJ1-2; the TRBD1 assignment by TCRdb is unverifiable without DNA. Per germline, CDR1 SQVTM and CDR2 ANQGSEA. The CDR3 totals 15 residues. CDR3 protein: CSAISDRGDNYGYTF.

The chain couples TRBV7-6 to TRBJ1-1; TCRdb names TRBD1, which stays unverified in the absence of DNA. CDR3 length equals 14 residues. Germline V gives CDR1 SGHVS, CDR2 FNYEAQ. CDR3 residues: CASSPGTGGTEAFF.

The chain's CDR3 is CSVLAGLETQYF. This chain joins TRBV29-1 and TRBJ2-5; TCRdb outputs TRBD2, but without DNA this stays unchecked. Germline loops: CDR1 SQVTM, CDR2 ANQGSEA. This CDR3 has 12 amino acids.

The chain links TRBV7-6 to TRBJ2-7; lacking DNA, the TRBD2 call made by TCRdb goes unchecked. Per germline, CDR1 SGHVS and CDR2 FNYEAQ. CDR3 length equals 17 residues. The CDR3 reads CASSPTSGDPPRGEQYF.

The rearrangement joins TRBV11-2 to TRBJ2-1; as DNA is missing, the TRBD2 call by TCRdb cannot be tested. Germline V gene lookup returns CDR1 SGHAT and CDR2 FQNNGV. The CDR3 loop spans 17 amino acids. CDR3 sequence: CASSSRTSFGSYNEQFF.

The chain is built from TRBV29-1 and TRBJ2-7; with no DNA, the TCRdb D assignment of TRBD1 cannot be verified. The germline V gene has CDR1 SQVTM and CDR2 ANQGSEA. The CDR3 contains 15 residues. CDR3 residues: CSVIGRDNALSEQYF.

J is TRBJ1-5 and V is TRBV24-1; without DNA, the TCRdb call of TRBD1 cannot be checked. The germline V gene encodes CDR1 KGHDR and CDR2 SFDVKD. The CDR3 consists of 13 residues. CDR3 residues: CATSEGSGQPQHF.

The chain uses TRBV7-2 and TRBJ2-7; checking the TCRdb D call of TRBD1 is not possible without DNA. The CDR3 runs to 14 residues. CDR1 SGHTA and CDR2 FQGNSA come from the germline V gene. The CDR3 loop reads CASSFGQALYEQYF.

The chain couples TRBV25-1 to TRBJ1-1; TCRdb lists TRBD1, though no DNA is available to test this call. The CDR3 contains 15 residues. CDR1 and CDR2 (germline): MGHDK, SYGVNS. CDR3 sequence: CASSGDPGGDTEAFF.

This sequence joins TRBV7-2 and TRBJ2-5; TCRdb's assignment of TRBD2 cannot be checked, as there is no DNA. Germline values: CDR1 SGHTA, CDR2 FQGNSA. CDR3 length equals 16 residues. The CDR3 loop reads CASSLGLAGNQETQYF.

V and J are TRBV2 and TRBJ2-4; TCRdb picks TRBD2, but there is no DNA to check that call. Germline CDR1 reads SNHLY; CDR2 reads FYNNEI. The CDR3 sequence is 13 residues long. The CDR3 sequence is CASSVRDHRIQYF.

The rearrangement uses TRBV7-6 and TRBJ2-1; without DNA, the TCRdb call of TRBD1 cannot be checked. Germline CDR1 SGHVS, CDR2 FNYEAQ. The CDR3 is 15 amino acids. This CDR3 is CASSLVPGWVNEQFF.

This sequence joins TRBV5-5 and TRBJ1-1. Germline V gene data show CDR1 as SGHKS and CDR2 as YYEKEE (reference sequence). The CDR3 sequence is 12 residues long. The CDR3 spells CASSLYGREAFF.

The genes are TRBV20-1 and TRBJ2-7; the D call of TRBD1 rests on TCRdb alone, since no DNA is present to check it. CDR3 length: 15 amino acids. CDR1 DFQATT and CDR2 SNEGSKA come from the germline V gene (reference sequence). CDR3 sequence: CSASQPPGPSYEQYF.

This chain links TRBV10-3 with TRBJ2-5; TCRdb gives TRBD2 as the D gene, but with no DNA this cannot be confirmed. CDR3 size: 19 residues. Germline V gene lookup returns CDR1 ENHRY and CDR2 SYGVKD. CDR3 loop: CAISITRLQPGLASETQYF.

This chain links TRBV6-1 with TRBJ1-1. The germline CDR1 and CDR2 sequences are MNHNS and SASEGT. The CDR3 contains 14 residues. Here the CDR3 reads CASNPEGVSTEAFF.

This chain uses TRBV4-3 with TRBJ1-3. The CDR3 runs to 13 residues. Germline V lookup: CDR1 LGHNA, CDR2 YSLEER. The CDR3: CASSQEEGNTIYF.